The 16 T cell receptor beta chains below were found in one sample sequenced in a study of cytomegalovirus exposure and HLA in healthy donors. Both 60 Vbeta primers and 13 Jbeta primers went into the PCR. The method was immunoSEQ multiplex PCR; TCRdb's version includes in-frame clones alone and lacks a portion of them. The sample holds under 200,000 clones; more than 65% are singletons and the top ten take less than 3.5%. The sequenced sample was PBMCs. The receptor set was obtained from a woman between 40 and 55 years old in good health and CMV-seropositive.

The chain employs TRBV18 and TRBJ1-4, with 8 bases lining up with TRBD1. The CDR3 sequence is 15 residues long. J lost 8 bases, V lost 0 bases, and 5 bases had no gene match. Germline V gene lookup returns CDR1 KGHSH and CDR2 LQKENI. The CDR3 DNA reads TGTGCCAGCTCACCACCGACAGGGGAAGGGGAAAAACTGTTTTTT. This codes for CASSPPTGEGEKLFF.

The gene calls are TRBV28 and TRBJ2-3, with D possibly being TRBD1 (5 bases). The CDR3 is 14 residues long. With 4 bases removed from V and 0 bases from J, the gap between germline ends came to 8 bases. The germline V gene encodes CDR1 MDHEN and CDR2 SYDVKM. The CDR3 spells CASSSTVSTDTQYF. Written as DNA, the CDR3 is TGTGCCAGCAGTTCGACAGTAAGCACAGATACGCAGTATTTT.

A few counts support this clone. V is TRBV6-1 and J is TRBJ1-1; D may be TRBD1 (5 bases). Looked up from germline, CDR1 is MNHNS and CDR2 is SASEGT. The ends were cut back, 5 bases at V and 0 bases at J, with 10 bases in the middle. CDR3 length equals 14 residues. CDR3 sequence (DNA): TGTGCCAGCAGTCTTACAGGAATGAACACTGAAGCTTTCTTT. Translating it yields CASSLTGMNTEAFF.

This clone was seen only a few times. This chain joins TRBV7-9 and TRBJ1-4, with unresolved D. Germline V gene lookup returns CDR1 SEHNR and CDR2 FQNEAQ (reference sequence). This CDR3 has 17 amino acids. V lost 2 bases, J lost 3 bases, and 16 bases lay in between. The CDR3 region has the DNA TGTGCCAGCAGCTTATTGATCAGTCGTAAGTCTAATGAAAAACTGTTTTTT. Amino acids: CASSLLISRKSNEKLFF. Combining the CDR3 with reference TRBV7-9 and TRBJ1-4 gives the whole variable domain DTGVSQNPRHKITKRGQNVTFRCDPISEHNRLYWYRQTLGQGPEFLTYFQNEAQLEKSRLLSDRFSAERPKGSFSTLEIQRTEQGDSAMYLCASSLLISRKSNEKLFFGSGTQLSVL.

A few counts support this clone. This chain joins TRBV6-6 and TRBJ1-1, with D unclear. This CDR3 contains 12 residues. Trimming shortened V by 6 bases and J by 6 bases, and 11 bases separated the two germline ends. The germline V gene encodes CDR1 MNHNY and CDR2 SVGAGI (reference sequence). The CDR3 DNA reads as TGTGCCAGCAGCCTCACGGGATCTGAAGCTTTCTTT. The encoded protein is CASSLTGSEAFF.

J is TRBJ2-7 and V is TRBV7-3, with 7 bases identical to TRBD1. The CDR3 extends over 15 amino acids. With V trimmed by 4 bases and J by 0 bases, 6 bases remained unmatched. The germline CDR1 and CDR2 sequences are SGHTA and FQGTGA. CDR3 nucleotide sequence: TGTGCCAGCAGCTCGGGACAGCCGCACTCCTACGAGCAGTACTTC. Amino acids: CASSSGQPHSYEQYF.

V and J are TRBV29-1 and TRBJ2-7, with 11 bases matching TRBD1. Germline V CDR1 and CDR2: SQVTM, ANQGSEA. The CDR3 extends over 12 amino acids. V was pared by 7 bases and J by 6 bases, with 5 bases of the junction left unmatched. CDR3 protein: CSAMDRGLEQYF. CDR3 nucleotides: TGCAGCGCTATGGACAGGGGGCTCGAGCAGTACTTC.

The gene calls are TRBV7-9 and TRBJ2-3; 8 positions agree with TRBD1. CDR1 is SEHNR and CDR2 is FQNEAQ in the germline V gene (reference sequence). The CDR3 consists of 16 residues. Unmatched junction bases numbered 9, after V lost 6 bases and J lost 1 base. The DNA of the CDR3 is TGTGCCAGCAGTACGCAGGGGGCGGCTCGCACAGATACGCAGTATTTT. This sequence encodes CASSTQGAARTDTQYF.

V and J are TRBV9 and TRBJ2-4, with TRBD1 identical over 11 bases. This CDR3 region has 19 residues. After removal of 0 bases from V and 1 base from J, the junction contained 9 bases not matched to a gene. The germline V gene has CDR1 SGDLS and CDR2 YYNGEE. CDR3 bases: TGTGCCAGCAGCGTAGGGACAGGGGGCTTTCTTGTTGCCAAAAACATTCAGTACTTC. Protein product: CASSVGTGGFLVAKNIQYF.

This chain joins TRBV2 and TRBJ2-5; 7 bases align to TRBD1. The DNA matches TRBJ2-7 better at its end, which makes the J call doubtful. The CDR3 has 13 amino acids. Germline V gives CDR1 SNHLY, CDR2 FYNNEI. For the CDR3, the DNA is TGTGCCAGCGCCAGGGGGTTTGACTACGAGCAGTACTTC. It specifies CASARGFDYEQYF.

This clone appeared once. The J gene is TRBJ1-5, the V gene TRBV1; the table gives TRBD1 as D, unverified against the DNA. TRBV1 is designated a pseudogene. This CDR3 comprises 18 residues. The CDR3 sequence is CTSSQVPTVILGNQPQHF. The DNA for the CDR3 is TGCACCAGCAGCCAAGTACCCACAGTGATTTTGGGCAATCAGCCCCAGCATTTT.

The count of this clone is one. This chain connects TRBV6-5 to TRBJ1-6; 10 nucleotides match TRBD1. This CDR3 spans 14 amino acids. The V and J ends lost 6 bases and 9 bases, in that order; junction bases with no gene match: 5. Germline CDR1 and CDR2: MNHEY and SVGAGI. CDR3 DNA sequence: TGTGCCAGCAGCCCGGGACAGGGGATTTCACCCCTCCACTTT. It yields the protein CASSPGQGISPLHF.

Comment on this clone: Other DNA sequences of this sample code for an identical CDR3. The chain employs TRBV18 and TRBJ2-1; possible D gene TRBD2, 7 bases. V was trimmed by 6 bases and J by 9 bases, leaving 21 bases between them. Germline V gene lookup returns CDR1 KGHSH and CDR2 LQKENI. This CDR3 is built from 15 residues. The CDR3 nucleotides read TGTGCCAGCTCGCAAACTAGCGAAAGAGGGGGTGAGCAGTTCTTC. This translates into CASSQTSERGGEQFF.

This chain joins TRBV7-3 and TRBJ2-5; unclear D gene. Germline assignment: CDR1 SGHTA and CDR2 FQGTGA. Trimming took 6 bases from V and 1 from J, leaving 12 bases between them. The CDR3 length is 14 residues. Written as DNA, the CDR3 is TGTGCCAGCAGTCCTACCCCATCCCAAGAGACCCAGTACTTC. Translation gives CASSPTPSQETQYF.

CDR3 coding DNA: TGTGCCAGCAGGAGAGGGTCCGGGACTACACTCTCTGGGGCCAACGTCCTGACTTTC. Protein product: CASRRGSGTTLSGANVLTF. This chain links TRBV5-6 with TRBJ2-6, with 7 nucleotides matching TRBD2. Germline CDR1 reads SGHDT; CDR2 reads YYEEEE. The CDR3 extends over 19 amino acids. After removal of 5 bases from V and 0 bases from J, the junction contained 14 bases not matched to a gene.

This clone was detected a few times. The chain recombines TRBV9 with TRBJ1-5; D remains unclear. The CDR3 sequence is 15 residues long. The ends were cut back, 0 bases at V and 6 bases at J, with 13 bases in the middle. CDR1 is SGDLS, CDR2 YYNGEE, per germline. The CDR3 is CASSVDSRPGQPQHF. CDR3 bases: TGTGCCAGCAGCGTAGACTCCAGGCCCGGTCAGCCCCAGCATTTT.